This TCR beta chain was profiled in a study of untreated major depressive disorder. Study results and caveats: CD4+ T cells from depressed patients used TRBV05-01 (Vbeta 5.1) more often than controls.

Germline V lookup: CDR1 MNHEY, CDR2 SMNVEV (reference sequence). This CDR3 spans 13 amino acids. Trimming took 0 bases from V and 7 from J, leaving 7 bases between them. For this clone: Its specificity is unknown.

Profiled with immunoSEQ multiplex PCR; TCRdb holds only in-frame clones, not every one. Of roughly 22,000 clones in the sample, around nine tenths were seen once. The chain joins TRBV27 to TRBJ1-5, with D uncertain. This receptor was obtained from a woman in her 40s in good health. Input material: CD4+ T cells from PBMCs. The CDR3 reads CASSLSSSQPQHF. DNA for the CDR3: TGTGCCAGCAGTTTATCGTCATCCCAGCCCCAGCATTTT.